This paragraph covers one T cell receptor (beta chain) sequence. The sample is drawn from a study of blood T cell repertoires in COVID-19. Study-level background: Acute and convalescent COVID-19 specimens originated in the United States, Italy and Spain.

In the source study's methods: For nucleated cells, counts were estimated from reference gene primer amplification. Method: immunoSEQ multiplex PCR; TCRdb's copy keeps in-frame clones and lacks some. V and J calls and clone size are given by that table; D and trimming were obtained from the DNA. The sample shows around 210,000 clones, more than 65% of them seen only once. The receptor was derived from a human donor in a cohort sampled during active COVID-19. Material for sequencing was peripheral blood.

The chain's CDR3 is CASSLLGSEVNQPQHF. The DNA of the CDR3 is TGTGCCAGCAGCTTATTAGGATCTGAGGTAAATCAGCCCCAGCATTTT. The rearrangement links TRBV7-2 to TRBJ1-5, with D uncertain. This CDR3 region has 16 residues. Per germline, CDR1 SGHTA and CDR2 FQGNSA. V was trimmed by 2 bases and J by 4 bases, leaving 15 bases between them.